Listed here are 13 T cell receptor beta chains from one sample, sequenced in a study of beta chain features in type 1 diabetes. The authors reverse transcribed all of the isolated RNA, so sequencing captured expressed TCRB transcripts. TCRdb's table, derived via immunoSEQ multiplex PCR, lists solely in-frame clones and lacks some. The table lists roughly 300,000 clones, roughly an eighth of them singletons. Study outcomes and limitations: Shortening that was moderate but significant affected the TCRB CDR3s of Type 1 diabetes patients in all four CD4+ subsets.

For these TCRs, the target antigens are not known. Sequenced input: naive CD4+ T cells from blood. Receptor source: a man aged 30-40 years with type 1 diabetes.

This clone was picked up a small number of times. The CDR3 nucleotides read TGCGCCAGCGGCCCGGAGGACTCTGGAAACACCATATATTTT. Protein product: CASGPEDSGNTIYF. The rearrangement joins TRBV5-1 to TRBJ1-3, with unresolved D. Trimming pared 7 bases from V and 0 bases from J, leaving 11 bases between. Germline loops: CDR1 SGHRS, CDR2 YFSETQ. CDR3 length: 14 amino acids.

The chain couples TRBV2 to TRBJ1-1; maybe TRBD1 (5 bases). Germline V lookup: CDR1 SNHLY, CDR2 FYNNEI. Trimming left V 5 bases short and J 5 bases short, with 12 bases between. The CDR3 consists of 13 residues. Here the CDR3 reads CASSTQGLTEAFF. The CDR3, as DNA: TGTGCCAGCAGTACTCAGGGACTTACTGAAGCTTTCTTT.

This clone was detected a few times. The chain joins TRBV14 to TRBJ2-5; no reliable D call. The CDR3 consists of 12 residues. The V end lost 4 bases, the J end lost 4 bases, and 7 bases lay between the germline ends. Germline V gives CDR1 SGHDN, CDR2 FVKESK. CDR3 amino acids: CASSRERETQYF. For the CDR3, the DNA is TGTGCCAGCAGCCGAGAGAGAGAGACCCAGTACTTC.

This chain uses TRBV28 with TRBJ1-5, with D uncertain. The CDR3 runs 12 residues. Germline CDR1 reads MDHEN; CDR2 reads SYDVKM. DNA for the CDR3: TGTGGGAGCAAAGATAGCAATCAGCCCCAGCATTTT. This sequence encodes CGSKDSNQPQHF.

There are a few counts of this clone. The chain's CDR3 is CASSPRAAGGFYEQYF. In nucleotides, the CDR3 is TGTGCCAGCAGCCCTAGGGCAGCGGGAGGGTTCTACGAGCAGTACTTC. The chain is built from TRBV28 and TRBJ2-7, with 10 bases fitting TRBD2. The CDR3 is 16 residues long. The germline V gene has CDR1 MDHEN and CDR2 SYDVKM. Trimming cost V 6 bases and J 3 bases; bases outside gene matches: 11.

This clone was seen only a few times. This chain links TRBV5-4 with TRBJ2-3; D perhaps matches TRBD1 (5 bases). Germline V gene sequence: CDR1 SGHNT, CDR2 YYREEE (reference sequence). Trimming pared 4 bases from V and 2 bases from J, leaving 17 bases between. This CDR3 is 16 amino acids long. The CDR3 DNA reads TGTGCCAGCAGCACGACAGTCTCGCCCTTCACAGATACGCAGTATTTT. The encoded protein is CASSTTVSPFTDTQYF.

This clone has only a few counts. The chain couples TRBV28 to TRBJ2-7, with D possibly matching TRBD2 (5 bases). The germline V and J ends were trimmed by 4 bases and 7 bases, with 26 bases remaining between them. Germline V CDR1 and CDR2: MDHEN, SYDVKM. The CDR3 consists of 17 residues. The CDR3 coding sequence is TGTGCCAGCAGTTCGTCTCCGAACCGGGCCCTCCGGGGTGAGCAGTACTTC. It specifies CASSSSPNRALRGEQYF.

This clone appeared a few times. V usage is TRBV6-6 and J usage is TRBJ1-5, with D perhaps TRBD1 (5 bases). Per the germline V gene, CDR1 is MNHNY and CDR2 is SVGAGI (reference sequence). The CDR3 sequence is 14 residues long. Trimming shortened V by 2 bases and J by 7 bases, and 12 bases separated the two germline ends. CDR3 sequence reads: CASSYQGGQQPQHF. Written as DNA, the CDR3 is TGTGCCAGCAGTTACCAGGGAGGTCAGCAGCCCCAGCATTTT.

This clone was recorded a few times. The DNA for the CDR3 is TGTGCCAGCAGGCGAGGAGAGACCCAGTACTTC. It translates to CASRRGETQYF. The chain couples TRBV5-4 to TRBJ2-5; D is undetermined. The germline V and J ends were trimmed by 5 bases and 4 bases, with 6 bases remaining between them. The germline V gene has CDR1 SGHNT and CDR2 YYREEE (reference sequence). The CDR3 contains 11 residues.

The V gene is TRBV5-1, the J gene TRBJ2-7; the D gene is possibly TRBD2 (6 bases). The CDR3 loop spans 14 amino acids. V gave up 4 bases and J gave up 3 bases, with 14 bases separating them. Per germline, CDR1 SGHRS and CDR2 YFSETQ. CDR3 protein: CASSGVSGNYEQYF. The CDR3 DNA follows: TGCGCCAGCAGCGGGGTTAGCGGCAACTACGAGCAGTACTTC.

This clone has a handful of counts. This chain links TRBV7-9 with TRBJ2-5, with D perhaps matching TRBD1 (6 bases). Trimming removed 3 bases at V and 5 bases at J, with 16 bases between. The CDR3 is 15 amino acids. Germline V lookup: CDR1 SEHNR, CDR2 FQNEAQ (reference sequence). CDR3 sequence (DNA): TGTGCCAGCAGCTTTAACAGGGATGCGAGTGAGACCCAGTACTTC. This encodes CASSFNRDASETQYF.

V and J are TRBV5-1 and TRBJ2-7; a possible D gene is TRBD1 (6 bases). Germline V lookup: CDR1 SGHRS, CDR2 YFSETQ. The V end was cut by 4 bases, the J end by 7 bases, with 18 bases between. The CDR3 runs 14 residues. CDR3: CASSPRGLLREQYF. DNA of the CDR3: TGCGCCAGCAGCCCCAGGGGATTATTACGGGAGCAGTACTTC.

This clone was recorded a few times. The V gene is TRBV7-3, the J gene TRBJ2-2, with 10 bases lining up with TRBD1. The germline CDR1 and CDR2 sequences are SGHTA and FQGTGA. The trim removed 5 bases at V and 5 bases at J, leaving 2 bases unmatched. This CDR3 has 14 residues. The CDR3 DNA reads as TGTGCCAGCAGCAAGGGACAGGGGACCGGGGAGCTGTTTTTT. Protein sequence: CASSKGQGTGELFF.